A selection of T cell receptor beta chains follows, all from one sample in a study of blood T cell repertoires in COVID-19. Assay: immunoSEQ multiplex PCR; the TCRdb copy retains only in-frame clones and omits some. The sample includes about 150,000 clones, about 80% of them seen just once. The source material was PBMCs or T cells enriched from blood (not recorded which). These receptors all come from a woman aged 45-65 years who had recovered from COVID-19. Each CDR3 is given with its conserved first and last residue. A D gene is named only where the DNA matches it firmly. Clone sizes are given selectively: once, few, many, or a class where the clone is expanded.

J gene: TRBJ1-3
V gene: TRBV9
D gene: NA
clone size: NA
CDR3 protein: CASSVAGTRGNTIYF
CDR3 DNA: TGTGCCAGCAGCGTAGCTGGTACACGAGGAAACACCATATATTTT

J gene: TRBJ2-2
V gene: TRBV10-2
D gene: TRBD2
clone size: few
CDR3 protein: CASSESSGGAGTGELFF
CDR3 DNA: TGCGCCAGCAGTGAGAGTAGCGGGGGGGCCGGAACCGGGGAGCTGTTTTTT

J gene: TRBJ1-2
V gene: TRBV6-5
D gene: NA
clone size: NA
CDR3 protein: CASRQVVNYGYTF
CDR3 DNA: TGTGCCAGCAGACAAGTGGTTAACTATGGCTACACCTTC

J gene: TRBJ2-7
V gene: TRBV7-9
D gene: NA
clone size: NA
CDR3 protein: CASSLWVGQVNEQYF
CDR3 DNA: TGTGCCAGCAGCTTATGGGTCGGCCAGGTGAACGAGCAGTACTTC

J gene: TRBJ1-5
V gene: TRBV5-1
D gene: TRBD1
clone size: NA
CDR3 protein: CASSSGQGDNQPQHF
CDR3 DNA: TGCGCCAGCAGCTCCGGACAGGGTGACAATCAGCCCCAGCATTTT

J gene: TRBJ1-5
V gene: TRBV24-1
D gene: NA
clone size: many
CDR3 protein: CATSEPGHNNQPQHF
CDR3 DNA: TGTGCCACCAGTGAGCCGGGACATAACAATCAGCCCCAGCATTTT

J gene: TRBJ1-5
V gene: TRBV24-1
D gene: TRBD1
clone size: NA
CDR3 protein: CATQGQGEQPQHF
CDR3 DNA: TGTGCCACCCAAGGACAGGGGGAGCAGCCCCAGCATTTT

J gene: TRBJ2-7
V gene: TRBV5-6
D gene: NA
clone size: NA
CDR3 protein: CASSLKRITEQYF
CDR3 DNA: TGTGCCAGCAGCTTGAAGAGGATTACGGAGCAGTACTTC

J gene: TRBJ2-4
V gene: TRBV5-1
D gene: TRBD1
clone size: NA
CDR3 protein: CASSLRQGLAKNIQYF
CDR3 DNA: TGCGCCAGCAGCCTACGACAGGGGTTAGCCAAAAACATTCAGTACTTC

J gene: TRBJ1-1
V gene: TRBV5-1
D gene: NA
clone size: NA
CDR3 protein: CASSLQGEGTEAFF
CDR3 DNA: TGCGCCAGCAGCTTGCAAGGGGAAGGCACTGAAGCTTTCTTT

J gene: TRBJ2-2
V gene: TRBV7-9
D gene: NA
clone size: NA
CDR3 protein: CASIQIGGHFSYTGELFF
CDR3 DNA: TGTGCCAGCATTCAAATCGGAGGTCACTTCTCCTACACCGGGGAGCTGTTTTTT

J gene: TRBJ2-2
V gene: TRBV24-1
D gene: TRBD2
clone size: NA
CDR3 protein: CATSDLGGTNTGELFF
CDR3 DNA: TGTGCCACCAGTGACCTGGGAGGGACGAACACCGGGGAGCTGTTTTTT

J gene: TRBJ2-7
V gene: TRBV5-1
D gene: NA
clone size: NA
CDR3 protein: CASSLAAGTVYEQYF
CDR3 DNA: TGCGCCAGCAGCTTGGCGGCAGGTACAGTCTACGAGCAGTACTTC

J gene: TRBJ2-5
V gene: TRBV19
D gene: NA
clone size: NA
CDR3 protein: CASSLGLAMATQYF
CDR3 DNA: TGTGCCAGTAGTCTAGGGCTAGCGATGGCGACCCAGTACTTC

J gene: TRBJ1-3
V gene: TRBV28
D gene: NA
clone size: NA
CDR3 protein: CASSFDRSGNTIYF
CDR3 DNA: TGTGCCAGCTCTTTTGACCGGTCCGGGAACACCATATATTTT

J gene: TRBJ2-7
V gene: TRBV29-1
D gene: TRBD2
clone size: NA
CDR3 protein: CSGTSSEGQYF
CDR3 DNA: TGCAGCGGGACTAGTTCGGAGGGGCAGTACTTC

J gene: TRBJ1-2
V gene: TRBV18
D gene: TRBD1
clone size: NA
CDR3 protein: CASSPAGTGGAYGYTF
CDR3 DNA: TGTGCCAGCTCACCAGCCGGGACAGGGGGCGCGTACGGCTACACCTTC

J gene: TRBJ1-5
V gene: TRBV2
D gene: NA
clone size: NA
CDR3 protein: CASRANNQPQHF
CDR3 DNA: TGTGCCAGCAGAGCGAACAATCAGCCCCAGCATTTT

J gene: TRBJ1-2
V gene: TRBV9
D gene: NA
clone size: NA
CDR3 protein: CASSVKGGGTNYGYTF
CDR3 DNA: TGTGCCAGCAGCGTAAAGGGAGGGGGGACTAACTATGGCTACACCTTC

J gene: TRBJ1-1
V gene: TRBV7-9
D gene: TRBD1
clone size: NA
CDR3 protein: CASNRGENTEAFF
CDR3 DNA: TGTGCCAGCAACAGGGGGGAGAACACTGAAGCTTTCTTT

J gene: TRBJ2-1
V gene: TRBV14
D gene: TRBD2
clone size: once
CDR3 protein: CASSPGLGSEQFF
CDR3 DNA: TGTGCCAGCAGCCCTGGACTAGGCAGTGAGCAGTTCTTC

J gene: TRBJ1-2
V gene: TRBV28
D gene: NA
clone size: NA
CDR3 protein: CASSVRTAGGVGYTF
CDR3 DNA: TGTGCCAGCAGTGTACGGACAGCGGGAGGGGTTGGCTACACCTTC

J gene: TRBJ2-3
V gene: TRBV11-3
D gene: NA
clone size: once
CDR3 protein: CASSLSGTDTQYF
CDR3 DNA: TGTGCCAGCAGCTTATCGGGCACAGATACGCAGTATTTT

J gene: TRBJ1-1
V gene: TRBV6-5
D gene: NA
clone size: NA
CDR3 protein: CASSTRQGSPTEAFF
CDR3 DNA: TGTGCCAGCAGTACCCGGCAGGGCTCTCCTACTGAAGCTTTCTTT

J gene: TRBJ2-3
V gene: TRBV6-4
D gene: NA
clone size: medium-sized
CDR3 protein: CASSDGGATDTQYF
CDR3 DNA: TGTGCCAGCAGTGACGGGGGGGCCACAGATACGCAGTATTTT

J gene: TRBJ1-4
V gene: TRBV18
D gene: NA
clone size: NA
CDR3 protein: CASSASGTLNEKLFF
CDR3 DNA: TGTGCCAGCTCAGCCTCCGGGACACTGAATGAAAAACTGTTTTTT

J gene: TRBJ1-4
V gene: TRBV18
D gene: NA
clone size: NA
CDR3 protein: CASSRSPFLEINEKLFF
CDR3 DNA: TGTGCCAGCTCACGTTCCCCATTCTTAGAAATTAATGAAAAACTGTTTTTT

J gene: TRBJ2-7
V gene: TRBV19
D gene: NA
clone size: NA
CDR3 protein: CASSIGVTGLGYEQYF
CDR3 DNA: TGTGCCAGTAGTATAGGCGTCACAGGGCTTGGCTACGAGCAGTACTTC

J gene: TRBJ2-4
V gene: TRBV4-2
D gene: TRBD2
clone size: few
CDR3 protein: CASSQSSALAGGPDKNIQYF
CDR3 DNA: TGTGCCAGCAGCCAGTCCTCCGCGCTAGCGGGGGGGCCGGACAAAAACATTCAGTACTTC

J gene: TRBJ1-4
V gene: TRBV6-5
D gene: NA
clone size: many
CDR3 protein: CASSYSGAEKLFF
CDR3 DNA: TGTGCCAGCAGTTACTCTGGGGCCGAAAAACTGTTTTTT